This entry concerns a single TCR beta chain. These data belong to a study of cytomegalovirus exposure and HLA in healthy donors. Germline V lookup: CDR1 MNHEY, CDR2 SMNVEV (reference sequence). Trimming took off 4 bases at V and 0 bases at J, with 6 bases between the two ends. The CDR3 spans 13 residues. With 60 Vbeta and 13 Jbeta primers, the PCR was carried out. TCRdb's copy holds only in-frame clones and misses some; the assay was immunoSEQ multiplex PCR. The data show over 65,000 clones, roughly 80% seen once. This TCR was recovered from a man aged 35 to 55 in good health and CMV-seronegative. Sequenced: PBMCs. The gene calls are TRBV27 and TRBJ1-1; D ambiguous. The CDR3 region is CASSSGLNTEAFF. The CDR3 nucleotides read TGTGCCAGCAGTTCAGGATTGAACACTGAAGCTTTCTTT.